This is a list of T cell receptor beta chains from one sample in a study of vaccination and CD4 T cells after COVID-19. These receptors' antigens are unknown. TCRdb fed the PCR reads into MiXCR, producing one record per CDR3 protein. The table lists over 15,000 distinct CDR3 sequences, roughly 49% of them singletons. The sequenced material came from CD4+ T cells from blood, cultured in vitro. These receptor sequences come from a human donor who had recovered from COVID-19. CDR3s include the opening cysteine and the closing phenylalanine or tryptophan. A D gene is named only where the DNA matches it firmly. The size of a clone is reported for some rows only, either as once, few or many, or as a class for expanded clones.

TRBV7-9	-	TRBJ1-1	-	CASSLAVSAENTEAFF	TGTGCCAGCAGCTTAGCGGTTTCGGCAGAGAACACTGAAGCTTTCTTT
TRBV7-2	-	TRBJ1-6	once	CASSRKGQGLSSYNSPLHF	TGTGCCAGCAGCCGAAAGGGACAAGGCCTCAGCTCCTATAATTCACCCCTCCACTTT
TRBV24-1	-	TRBJ2-7	-	CATSDTGIDPMKQYF	TGTGCCACCAGTGACACTGGGATAGATCCTATGAAGCAGTACTTC
TRBV7-2	-	TRBJ1-1	few	CASSSPPENTEAFF	TGTGCCAGCAGCTCCCCACCAGAGAACACTGAAGCTTTCTTT
TRBV18	TRBD1	TRBJ2-7	-	CASSSRTGTGEYEQYF	TGTGCCAGCTCGTCCAGAACCGGGACAGGGGAATACGAGCAGTACTTC
TRBV27	TRBD1	TRBJ2-3	-	CASRERLQGRRDTQYF	TGTGCCAGCAGGGAAAGACTACAGGGGCGGAGAGATACGCAGTATTTT
TRBV11-2	TRBD1	TRBJ1-2	-	CASSLVQGAFGGYTF	TGTGCCAGCAGCTTAGTACAGGGGGCGTTTGGTGGCTACACCTTC
TRBV11-3	-	TRBJ2-3	-	CASSSRTLGADTQYF	TGTGCCAGCAGCTCTCGGACCTTGGGAGCGGATACGCAGTATTTT
TRBV28	TRBD2	TRBJ2-7	-	CASSLYPGLAGGSEQYF	TGTGCCAGCAGTCTCTACCCGGGACTAGCGGGAGGAAGCGAGCAGTACTTC
TRBV20-1	-	TRBJ2-7	-	CSATGQAYEQYF	TGCAGTGCTACCGGACAAGCCTACGAGCAGTACTTC
TRBV24-1	TRBD2	TRBJ2-3	-	CATSEGTVAGDTQYF	TGTGCCACCAGTGAGGGGACGGTAGCGGGTGATACGCAGTATTTT
TRBV12-3/TRBV12-4	-	TRBJ1-4	-	CASSLPGRNEKLFF	TGTGCCAGCAGTTTGCCAGGGCGTAATGAAAAACTGTTTTTT
TRBV28	-	TRBJ2-7	few	CASSIQSSYEQYF	TGTGCCAGCAGTATACAGAGCTCCTACGAGCAGTACTTC
TRBV6-2/TRBV6-3	TRBD1	TRBJ1-1	few	CASSYGQGRTEAFF	TGTGCCAGCAGTTACGGACAGGGGAGGACTGAAGCTTTCTTT
TRBV19	TRBD2	TRBJ2-7	few	CASSIDLAGGPYEQYF	TGTGCCAGTAGTATAGATCTTGCGGGAGGGCCGTACGAGCAGTACTTC
TRBV4-1	-	TRBJ1-2	-	CASSPRAVLQANYGYTF	TGCGCCAGCAGCCCCAGGGCGGTCTTACAGGCTAACTATGGCTACACCTTC
TRBV20-1	TRBD1	TRBJ1-5	-	CSASSGQGYNQPQHF	TGCAGTGCTAGCTCAGGACAGGGATACAATCAGCCCCAGCATTTT
TRBV7-2	TRBD1	TRBJ1-6	few	CASSQPFQGANSPLHF	TGTGCCAGCAGCCAACCTTTTCAGGGGGCAAATTCACCCCTCCACTTT
TRBV7-2	-	TRBJ1-2	few	CASTLIGADGYTF	TGTGCCAGCACCCTAATAGGGGCCGATGGCTACACCTTC
TRBV6-2/TRBV6-3	TRBD1	TRBJ1-5	-	CASSYSSYDQGGPQPQHF	TGTGCCAGCAGTTACTCGTCCTATGATCAAGGGGGCCCTCAGCCCCAGCATTTT
TRBV7-2	-	TRBJ1-2	few	CASSLAEGLPGYTF	TGTGCCAGCAGCTTAGCGGAGGGACTCCCTGGCTACACCTTC
TRBV18	TRBD1	TRBJ1-1	-	CASSPRQDRTTEAFF	TGTGCCAGCTCACCACGACAGGACAGGACGACTGAAGCTTTCTTT
TRBV4-1	-	TRBJ1-1	few	CASSRSSRVTEAFF	TGCGCCAGCAGCAGATCAAGCAGGGTCACTGAAGCTTTCTTT
TRBV20-1	-	TRBJ1-2	few	CSARAAGQVYTF	TGCAGTGCTAGAGCGGCAGGGCAAGTGTACACCTTC
TRBV7-9	-	TRBJ2-3	-	CASSLIVGTAGDTQYF	TGTGCCAGCAGCCTAATCGTCGGGACTGCAGGGGATACGCAGTATTTT
TRBV7-3	TRBD2	TRBJ2-2	few	CASSLISPAGAGTGELFF	TGTGCCAGCAGCTTAATATCACCGGCGGGAGCGGGCACCGGGGAGCTGTTTTTT
TRBV11-3	TRBD1	TRBJ1-1	-	CASSLEGGQGTEAFF	TGTGCCAGCAGCTTAGAGGGGGGACAGGGAACTGAAGCTTTCTTT
TRBV6-1	-	TRBJ2-7	-	CASSHSPQYF	TGTGCCAGCAGCCACAGCCCGCAGTACTTC
TRBV5-1	-	TRBJ1-1	-	CASSSGGADTEAFF	TGCGCCAGCAGCTCGGGGGGCGCTGACACTGAAGCTTTCTTT
TRBV19	-	TRBJ1-1	-	CASSFGPLGGGGTEAFF	TGTGCCAGTAGTTTCGGCCCCCTGGGGGGAGGCGGCACTGAAGCTTTCTTT
TRBV12-3/TRBV12-4	-	TRBJ1-1	few	CASSEGVTEAFF	TGTGCCAGCAGTGAAGGAGTTACTGAAGCTTTCTTT
TRBV7-2	-	TRBJ1-5	few	CASSPGQGLNQPQHF	TGTGCCAGCAGCCCAGGCCAGGGTTTAAATCAGCCCCAGCATTTT
TRBV7-2	-	TRBJ1-5	few	CASSLLTFNQPQHF	TGTGCCAGCAGCTTATTAACCTTCAATCAGCCCCAGCATTTT
TRBV28	-	TRBJ1-2	few	CATGVYGYTF	TGTGCCACAGGGGTCTATGGCTACACCTTC
TRBV24-1	-	TRBJ1-1	-	CATSGGGGNTEAFF	TGTGCCACCAGTGGGGGGGGGGGAAACACTGAAGCTTTCTTT
TRBV4-2	-	TRBJ1-2	-	CASSQVSAGVGYTF	TGTGCCAGCAGCCAAGTCAGCGCAGGGGTCGGCTACACCTTC
TRBV10-2	-	TRBJ1-5	-	CASSESGYNQPQHF	TGCGCCAGCAGTGAGTCAGGGTATAACCAGCCCCAGCATTTT
TRBV5-4	-	TRBJ2-5	once	CASSPTPWGRVETQYF	TGTGCCAGCAGCCCGACCCCGTGGGGGCGCGTTGAGACCCAGTACTTC
TRBV12-3/TRBV12-4	-	TRBJ2-7	-	CASRDVRGYEQYF	TGTGCCAGCAGAGACGTTAGGGGCTACGAGCAGTACTTC
TRBV11-2	TRBD2	TRBJ2-3	few	CASSPGLAGGLHTQYF	TGTGCCAGCAGCCCTGGACTAGCGGGGGGTCTGCATACGCAGTATTTT
TRBV7-2	-	TRBJ1-1	few	CASSFQQGSAFF	TGTGCCAGCAGCTTCCAACAGGGCTCGGCTTTCTTT
TRBV19	-	TRBJ1-1	-	CASSITGNTEAFF	TGTGCCAGTAGCATTACAGGAAACACTGAAGCTTTCTTT
TRBV11-3	-	TRBJ1-1	once	CASSLGRVRPEAFF	TGTGCCAGCAGCTTAGGTAGGGTCAGGCCTGAAGCTTTCTTT
TRBV6-2/TRBV6-3	-	TRBJ2-7	few	CASSKNKGGTGGSYEQYF	TGTGCCAGCAGCAAAAACAAAGGCGGGACTGGTGGATCCTACGAGCAGTACTTC
TRBV20-1	TRBD1	TRBJ1-1	few	CSAITGGTEAFF	TGCAGTGCTATTACAGGGGGCACTGAAGCTTTCTTT
TRBV5-6	-	TRBJ2-5	-	CASSLLGQGLGGTQYF	TGTGCCAGCAGTTTATTGGGGCAGGGCCTAGGGGGGACCCAGTACTTC
TRBV7-9	-	TRBJ2-2	-	CASSRSGELFF	TGTGCCAGCAGCCGTAGCGGGGAGCTGTTTTTT
TRBV6-2/TRBV6-3	-	TRBJ2-1	-	CASSYSRDEQFF	TGTGCCAGCAGTTACTCGAGGGATGAGCAGTTCTTC
TRBV6-1	TRBD1	TRBJ1-2	-	CASSQQGAYGHTF	TGTGCCAGCAGTCAACAGGGGGCGTATGGCCACACCTTC
TRBV7-6	-	TRBJ2-7	-	CASSRWREGQYF	TGTGCCAGCAGCCGATGGAGGGAAGGGCAGTACTTC
TRBV18	TRBD2	TRBJ2-3	-	CASSLVQAGGPADTQYF	TGTGCCAGCTCGCTCGTTCAAGCGGGGGGGCCCGCAGATACGCAGTATTTT
TRBV12-3/TRBV12-4	-	TRBJ2-7	-	CASSLADSYEQYF	TGTGCCAGCAGTTTGGCTGACTCCTACGAGCAGTACTTC
TRBV19	-	TRBJ1-5	-	CASSIQGIGNQPQHF	TGTGCCAGTAGTATTCAGGGAATCGGCAATCAGCCCCAGCATTTT
TRBV5-1	TRBD1	TRBJ1-1	-	CASSTTGGWTEAFF	TGCGCCAGCAGCACGACAGGGGGTTGGACTGAAGCTTTCTTT
TRBV4-3	-	TRBJ2-3	-	CASSRLGAGTQYF	TGCGCCAGCAGCCGCCTGGGCGCGGGCACGCAGTATTTT